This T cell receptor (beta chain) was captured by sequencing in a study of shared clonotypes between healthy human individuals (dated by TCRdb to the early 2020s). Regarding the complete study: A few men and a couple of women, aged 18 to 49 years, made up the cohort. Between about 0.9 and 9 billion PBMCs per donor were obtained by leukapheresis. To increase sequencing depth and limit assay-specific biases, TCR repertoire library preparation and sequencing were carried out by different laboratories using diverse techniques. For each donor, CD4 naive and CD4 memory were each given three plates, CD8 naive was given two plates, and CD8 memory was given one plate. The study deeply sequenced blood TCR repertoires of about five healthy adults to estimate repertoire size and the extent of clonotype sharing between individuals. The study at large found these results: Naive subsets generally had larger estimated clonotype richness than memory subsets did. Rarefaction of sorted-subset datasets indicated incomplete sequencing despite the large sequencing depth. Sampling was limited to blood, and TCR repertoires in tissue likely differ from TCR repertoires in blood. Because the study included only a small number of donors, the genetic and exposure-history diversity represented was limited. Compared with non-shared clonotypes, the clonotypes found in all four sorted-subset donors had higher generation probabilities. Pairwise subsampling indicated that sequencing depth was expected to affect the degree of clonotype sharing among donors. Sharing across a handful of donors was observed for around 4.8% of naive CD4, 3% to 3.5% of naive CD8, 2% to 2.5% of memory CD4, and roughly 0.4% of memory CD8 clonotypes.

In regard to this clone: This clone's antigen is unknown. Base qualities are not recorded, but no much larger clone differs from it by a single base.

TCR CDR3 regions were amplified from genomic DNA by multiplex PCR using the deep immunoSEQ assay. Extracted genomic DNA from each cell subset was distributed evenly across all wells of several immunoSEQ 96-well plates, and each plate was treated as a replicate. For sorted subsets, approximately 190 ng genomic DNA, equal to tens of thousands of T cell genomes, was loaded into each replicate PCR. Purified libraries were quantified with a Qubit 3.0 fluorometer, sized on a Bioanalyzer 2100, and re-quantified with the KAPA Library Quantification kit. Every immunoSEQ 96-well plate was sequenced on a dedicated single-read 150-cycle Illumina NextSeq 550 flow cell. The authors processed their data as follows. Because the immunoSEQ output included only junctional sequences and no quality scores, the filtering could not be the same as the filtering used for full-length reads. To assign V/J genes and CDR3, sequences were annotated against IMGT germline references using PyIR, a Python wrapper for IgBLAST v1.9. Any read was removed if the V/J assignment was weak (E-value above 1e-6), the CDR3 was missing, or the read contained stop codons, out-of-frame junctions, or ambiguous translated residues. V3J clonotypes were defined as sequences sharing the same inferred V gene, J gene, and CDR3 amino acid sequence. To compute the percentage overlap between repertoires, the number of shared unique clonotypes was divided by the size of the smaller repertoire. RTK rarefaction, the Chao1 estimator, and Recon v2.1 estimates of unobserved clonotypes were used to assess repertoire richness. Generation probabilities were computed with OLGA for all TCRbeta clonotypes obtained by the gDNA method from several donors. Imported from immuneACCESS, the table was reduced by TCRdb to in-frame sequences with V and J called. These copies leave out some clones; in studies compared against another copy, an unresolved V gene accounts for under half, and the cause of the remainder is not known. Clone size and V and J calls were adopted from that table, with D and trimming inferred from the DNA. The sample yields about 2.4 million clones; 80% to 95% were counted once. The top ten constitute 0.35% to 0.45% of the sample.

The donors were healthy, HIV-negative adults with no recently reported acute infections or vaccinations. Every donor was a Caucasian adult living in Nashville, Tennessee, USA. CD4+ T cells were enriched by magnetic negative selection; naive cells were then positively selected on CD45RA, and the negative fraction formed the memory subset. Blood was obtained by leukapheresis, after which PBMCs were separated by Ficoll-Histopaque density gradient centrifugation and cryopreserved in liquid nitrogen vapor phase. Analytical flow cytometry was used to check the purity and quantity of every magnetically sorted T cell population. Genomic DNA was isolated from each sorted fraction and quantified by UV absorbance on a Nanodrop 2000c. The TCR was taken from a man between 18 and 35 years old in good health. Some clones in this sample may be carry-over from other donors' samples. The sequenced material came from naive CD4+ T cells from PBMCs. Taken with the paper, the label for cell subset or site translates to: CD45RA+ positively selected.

The sequenced DNA: TGTGCCAGCAGCGAAGGGGGGAGCTCCTACAATGAGCAGTTCTTC. This sequence encodes CASSEGGSSYNEQFF. The chain uses TRBV28 and TRBJ2-1; the D region is possibly TRBD1 or TRBD2, each matching across 6 bases. V gives up 6 bases and J gives up 0 bases, and the segment between their germline ends measures 12 bases. The CDR3 goes from the cysteine to the phenylalanine over 15 residues. The only DNA kept is the CDR3, 45 bases in frame from the first base. CDR1 is given as MDHEN and CDR2 as SYDVKM, both from the germline V gene. The CDR3, completed at both ends by the reference TRBV28 and TRBJ2-1 genes, gives the full variable domain DVKVTQSSRYLVKRTGEKVFLECVQDMDHENMFWYRQDPGLGLRLIYFSYDVKMKEKGDIPEGYSVSREKKERFSLILESASTNQTSMYLCASSEGGSSYNEQFFGPGTRLTVL.